This T cell receptor beta chain was sequenced in a study of cytomegalovirus exposure and HLA in healthy donors. General study results and limits: Among immune exposure information, only CMV serostatus was available. Fewer N-insertions (relative to the roughly 660-donor mean) were reportedly seen in an Asian-associated ancestry cluster in a later analysis. Most TCR beta V segments were productive about 87% or about 30% of the time in an earlier analysis.

On this clone: The antigen remains undetermined.

PCR amplification relied on 60 Vbeta primers (plus 13 Jbeta primers). Generated by immunoSEQ multiplex PCR, the TCRdb table keeps only in-frame clones and is missing some. This table holds 110,000 to 150,000 clones, about 81% found once. Material for sequencing was PBMCs. The source is a man aged 30-40 years in good health and CMV-seronegative.

The chain's CDR3 is CASSVQEGAGEQYF. CDR3 sequence (DNA): TGTGCCAGCAGCGTCCAAGAGGGGGCAGGAGAGCAGTACTTC. The chain combines TRBV9 with TRBJ2-7, with 7 bases aligning to TRBD1. In germline, CDR1 is SGDLS, CDR2 YYNGEE. Trimming cost V 2 bases and J 7 bases; bases outside gene matches: 9. This CDR3 has 14 amino acids.